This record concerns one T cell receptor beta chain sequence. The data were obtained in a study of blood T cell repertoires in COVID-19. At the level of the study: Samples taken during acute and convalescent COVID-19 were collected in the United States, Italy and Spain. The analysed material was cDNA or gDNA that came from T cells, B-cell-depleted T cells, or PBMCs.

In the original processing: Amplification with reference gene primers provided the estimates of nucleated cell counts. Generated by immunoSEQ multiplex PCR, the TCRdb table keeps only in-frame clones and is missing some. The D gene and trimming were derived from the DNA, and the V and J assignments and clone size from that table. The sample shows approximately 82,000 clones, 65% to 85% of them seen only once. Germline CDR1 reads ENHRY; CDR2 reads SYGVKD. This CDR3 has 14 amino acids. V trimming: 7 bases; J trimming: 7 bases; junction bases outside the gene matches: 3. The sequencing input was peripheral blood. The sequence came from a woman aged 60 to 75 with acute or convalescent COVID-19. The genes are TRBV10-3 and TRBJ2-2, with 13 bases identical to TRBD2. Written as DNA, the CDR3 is TGTGCCATCACTAGGACTAGCGGGAGCGGGGAGCTGTTTTTT. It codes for CAITRTSGSGELFF.